This TCR beta chain was sequenced for a study of blood T cell repertoires in COVID-19. Study-level information: The analysed material was cDNA or gDNA that came from T cells, B-cell-depleted T cells, or PBMCs.

In germline, CDR1 is MNHNS, CDR2 SASEGT. The germline V and J ends were trimmed by 4 bases and 0 bases, with 13 bases remaining between them. This CDR3 contains 17 residues. Sequencing was performed with immunoSEQ multiplex PCR; in TCRdb, only in-frame clones are kept and a portion is missing. The data hold about 310,000 clones, with roughly 88% observed a single time. Cohort 3 donors counted as recovered after two negative PCRs, clearance, or resolved symptoms. The sequencing input was PBMCs or T cells enriched from blood (not recorded which). The chain joins TRBV6-1 to TRBJ1-6; no clear D. This TCR was recovered from a man under 40 who had recovered from COVID-19. For the CDR3, the DNA is TGTGCCAGCAGTGTAAACAGAATAAGCTCCTATAATTCACCCCTCCACTTT. It codes for CASSVNRISSYNSPLHF.